A selection of T cell receptor beta chains follows, all from one sample in a study of blood T cells in healthy people across ages. Each CDR3 protein is one row after TCRdb ran MiXCR on the 5' RACE reads. The sample has more than 900,000 distinct CDR3 sequences; 25% to 35% are singletons. These data were also filed under a second study, of T cells of mothers and their children.

Sample: blood. The receptors shown here come from a middle-aged woman in good health. CDR3s include the opening cysteine and the closing phenylalanine or tryptophan. The D gene is left open where the match is weak. Rows give clone size only sometimes, using once, few, many, or a class for an expanded clone.

D	V	size	J	DNA	CDR3
.	TRBV28	once	TRBJ2-6	TGTGCCAGCAGGCAAGCGGCGGGGAAGGATAGTAAGTCTGGGGCCAACGTCCTGACTTTC	CASRQAAGKDSKSGANVLTF
.	TRBV4-3	many	TRBJ2-7	TGCGCCAGCAGCCAAGATACGACAGCCTACGAGCAGTACTTC	CASSQDTTAYEQYF
.	TRBV28	.	TRBJ2-3	TGTGCCAGCAGTTCCATGGGCAGCGAGTCAGATACGCAGTATTTT	CASSSMGSESDTQYF
.	TRBV28	few	TRBJ1-1	TGTGCCAGCAGTCTTCCGGGACGTAGCACTGAAGCTTTCTTT	CASSLPGRSTEAFF
TRBD2	TRBV7-3	many	TRBJ2-1	TGTGCCAGCAGCTTGGCGGGGGGGGCCAATGAGCAGTTCTTC	CASSLAGGANEQFF
TRBD2	TRBV20-1	few	TRBJ2-7	TGCAGTGCACCGACTAGCGGGGGGTACGAGCAGTACTTC	CSAPTSGGYEQYF
.	TRBV2	.	TRBJ2-3	TGTGCCAGCAGTGAAAGTCTAGCGACTCTCGGGGATACGCAGTATTTT	CASSESLATLGDTQYF
.	TRBV29-1	many	TRBJ1-2	TGCAGCGGGATGCTAGACTATGGCTACACCTTC	CSGMLDYGYTF
TRBD2	TRBV4-3	few	TRBJ2-5	TGCGCCAGCAGCCGAGAATACGCTAGCGGGGGGAGTGAGCAGTACTTC	CASSREYASGGSEQYF
.	TRBV7-2	few	TRBJ2-5	TGTGCCAGCAGCTCGGCGGCAGAGCGACAAGAGACCCAGTACTTC	CASSSAAERQETQYF
.	TRBV28	.	TRBJ1-1	TGTGCCAGCAGTTCCCACACAGGTCGGGACACTGAAGCTTTCTTT	CASSSHTGRDTEAFF
TRBD1	TRBV29-1	many	TRBJ1-2	TGCAGCGTTGAAGCGAGAAAGGGGGCTGGCTACACCTTC	CSVEARKGAGYTF
.	TRBV12-3/TRBV12-4	many	TRBJ1-2	TGTGCCAGCAGTACGACAGTTCGAAAAAGCTACACCTTC	CASSTTVRKSYTF
TRBD2	TRBV7-6	many	TRBJ2-5	TGTGCCAGCAGCTTAGCTAGCGGGGGGGCCTTAGAGGCGACCCAGTACTTC	CASSLASGGALEATQYF
TRBD1	TRBV5-1	many	TRBJ1-2	TGCGCCAGCAGCGAAGGACAGGGGGCGTATGGCTACACCTTC	CASSEGQGAYGYTF
TRBD2	TRBV28	.	TRBJ2-1	TGTGCCAGCAGTCCTAGCGGGGCCGAACACTTCGAGCAGTTCTTC	CASSPSGAEHFEQFF
.	TRBV15	many	TRBJ2-7	TGTGCCACCAGCACCCACGGGTACGAGCAGTACTTC	CATSTHGYEQYF
.	TRBV7-2	.	TRBJ2-2	TGTGCCAGCAGCTGGGGTCTAACCGGGGAGCTGTTTTTT	CASSWGLTGELFF
.	TRBV12-3/TRBV12-4	few	TRBJ1-3	TGTGCCAGCAGTTTACCCCTACGGTACGACTCTGGAAACACCATATATTTT	CASSLPLRYDSGNTIYF
.	TRBV7-9	.	TRBJ1-1	TGTGCCAGCAGCCCACACAGGGCGGTGAACACTGAAGCTTTCTTT	CASSPHRAVNTEAFF
.	TRBV20-1	.	TRBJ2-5	TGCAGTGCTGCTAGCGTCGTCCTAGACGAAGAGACCCAGTACTTC	CSAASVVLDEETQYF
.	TRBV3-1	many	TRBJ2-7	TGTGCCAGCAGCCATATGAACAGCCACTACGAGCAGTACTTC	CASSHMNSHYEQYF
.	TRBV10-3	few	TRBJ2-1	TGTGCCAGCAGGGAAGGACAAAATGAGCAGTTCTTC	CASREGQNEQFF
.	TRBV20-1	few	TRBJ2-3	TGCAGTGCGACCGAGAGGCAGGCTAGCACAGATACGCAGTATTTT	CSATERQASTDTQYF
TRBD2	TRBV9	many	TRBJ2-7	TGTGCCAGCAGCGTAGACGGGGGGTCCTTCTACGAGCAGTACTTC	CASSVDGGSFYEQYF
.	TRBV6-1	few	TRBJ1-1	TGTGCCAGCAGCGGGATAACCTTAACTATGAACACTGAAGCTTTCTTT	CASSGITLTMNTEAFF
TRBD2	TRBV4-2	few	TRBJ2-3	TGTGCCAGCAGCCTCCTAACTAGCGGGGGTAGCACAGATACGCAGTATTTT	CASSLLTSGGSTDTQYF
TRBD1	TRBV4-2	.	TRBJ1-1	TGTGCCAGCAGCCCGGACAGGAGGGGCACTGAAGCTTTCTTT	CASSPDRRGTEAFF
.	TRBV20-1	few	TRBJ2-1	TGCAGTGCCAGGGGGGCGGCTGGCAATGAGCAGTTCTTC	CSARGAAGNEQFF
.	TRBV12-3/TRBV12-4	.	TRBJ2-1	TGTGCCAGCAAAGCGGTGGGCGCGCGATACAATGAGCAGTTCTTC	CASKAVGARYNEQFF
.	TRBV5-1	many	TRBJ2-7	TGCGCCAGCTCCAGGAACGGCTACGAGCAGTACTTC	CASSRNGYEQYF